Presented here are 15 T cell receptor beta chains from one specimen sequenced in a study of T cells in Graves' hyperthyroidism and ophthalmopathy. RNA transcripts yielded amplified TCR beta CDR3 regions. The TCR CDR3 was amplified in a first-round RT-PCR using the HTBI primer set. TCRdb passed the multiplex PCR reads through MiXCR, listing each CDR3 protein once. The sample contains hundreds of thousands of distinct CDR3 sequences, 15% to 19% of which appear only once. Sequences were obtained from blood. Every receptor here comes from a woman in her late teens or twenties with Graves' hyperthyroidism.

The CDR3 loop is CASSHSHNHPRLAFF. CDR3 coding DNA: TGTGCCAGCAGCCACTCACACAACCACCCACGGTTGGCTTTCTTT. V usage is TRBV7-9 and J usage is TRBJ1-1; D uncertain. The germline gives CDR1 SEHNR, CDR2 FQNEAQ (reference sequence). CDR3 length equals 15 residues. V dropped 5 bases and J dropped 11 bases, with 24 bases sitting between them.

This clonotype was recorded at least ten times. The chain joins TRBV20-1 to TRBJ2-3, with TRBD2 identical over 8 bases. Germline V gene sequence: CDR1 DFQATT, CDR2 SNEGSKA (reference sequence). CDR3 length equals 15 residues. V shed 3 bases, J shed 6 bases, and the junction held 11 bases outside the gene matches. For the CDR3, the DNA is TGCAGTGCTAGTAAGTCGAGCGGGAGACCGGATACGCAGTATTTT. This encodes CSASKSSGRPDTQYF.

The chain carries TRBV5-1 and TRBJ2-3; 8 bases agree with TRBD2. The trim removed 0 bases at V and 4 bases at J, leaving 7 bases unmatched. Germline values: CDR1 SGHRS, CDR2 YFSETQ. The CDR3 covers 16 residues. The CDR3 DNA reads as TGCGCCAGCAGCTTGGAAAACGGGGGGGCCGCAGATACGCAGTATTTT. Translation gives CASSLENGGAADTQYF.

This chain joins TRBV6-5 and TRBJ2-3, with TRBD2 matching over 9 bases. V was pared by 0 bases and J by 5 bases, with 6 bases of the junction left unmatched. The CDR3 is 16 amino acids. Germline V gene data show CDR1 as MNHEY and CDR2 as SVGAGI. CDR3: CASSYSKRGVKDTQYF. CDR3 sequence (DNA): TGTGCCAGCAGTTACTCGAAGCGGGGGGTAAAAGATACGCAGTATTTT.

The chain combines TRBV4-1 with TRBJ2-2; 14 positions agree with TRBD2. CDR3 size: 21 residues. The V gene end was trimmed by 3 bases and the J gene end by 0 bases; junction bases not matched to a gene: 12. Germline assignment: CDR1 MGHRA and CDR2 YSYEKL. The CDR3 nucleotides are TGCGCCAGCAGCCACCCACCGGGACTAGCGGGAGACCGAACGAACACCGGGGAGCTGTTTTTT. It yields the protein CASSHPPGLAGDRTNTGELFF.

This clonotype was seen ten or more times. The V call is TRBV15, the J call TRBJ2-7; no clear D gene. The V end was cut by 4 bases, the J end by 3 bases, with 10 bases between. The length of the CDR3 is 13 residues. CDR1 is LNHNV and CDR2 is YYDKDF in the germline V gene (reference sequence). CDR3 in DNA: TGTGCCACCAGCAAGGATACCCTCTACGAGCAGTACTTC. It translates to CATSKDTLYEQYF.

CDR3 region: CASSHERGGPAKNIQYF. CDR3 nucleotides: TGTGCCAGCAGTCACGAGCGGGGGGGCCCCGCCAAAAACATTCAGTACTTC. The chain recombines TRBV7-9 with TRBJ2-4; 10 positions agree with TRBD2. The CDR3 spans 17 residues. J lost 1 base, V lost 6 bases, and 9 bases had no gene match. From germline, CDR1 is SEHNR and CDR2 FQNEAQ (reference sequence).

This clonotype was counted at least ten times. V gene TRBV12-3 or TRBV12-4 combines with J gene TRBJ1-4; the match to TRBD1 covers 9 bases. The CDR3 runs to 16 residues. Trimming took 6 bases from V and 4 from J; bases not matched to a gene: 9. CDR3 protein: CASSDQDRGDNEKLFF. Written as DNA, the CDR3 is TGTGCCAGCAGCGATCAAGACAGGGGGGATAATGAAAAACTGTTTTTT.

In its sample, this clonotype was seen many times. V and J are TRBV3-1 and TRBJ2-3; perhaps TRBD2 as D (7 bases). CDR3 length: 14 amino acids. The V end was cut by 6 bases, the J end by 2 bases, with 12 bases between. Germline V gene data show CDR1 as LGHDT and CDR2 as YNNKEL (reference sequence). The DNA for the CDR3 is TGTGCCAGCAGGGGGGGGCTTATCACAGATACGCAGTATTTT. Its translation is CASRGGLITDTQYF.

In its sample, this clonotype was seen many times. The chain uses TRBV5-1 and TRBJ2-3, with 8 bases identical to TRBD2. This CDR3 contains 15 residues. Germline-derived CDR1 and CDR2 are SGHRS and YFSETQ. V lost 0 bases and J lost 7; bases outside the gene matches: 7. DNA for the CDR3: TGCGCCAGCAGCTTGGCTAGCGGGCCTCCCTATACGCAGTATTTT. Amino acids: CASSLASGPPYTQYF. Full variable domain (missing parts from reference TRBV5-1 and TRBJ2-3): KAGVTQTPRYLIKTRGQQVTLSCSPISGHRSVSWYQQTPGQGLQFLFEYFSETQRNKGNFPGRFSGRQFSNSRSEMNVSTLELGDSALYLCASSLASGPPYTQYFGPGTRLTVL.

This clonotype was seen many times. The gene calls are TRBV5-5 and TRBJ1-4, with D maybe TRBD1 (6 bases). There are 14 residues in the CDR3. CDR1 and CDR2 (germline): SGHKS, YYEKEE (reference sequence). The V end was cut by 4 bases, the J end by 6 bases, with 13 bases between. The CDR3 DNA sequence: TGTGCCAGCAGCCAACAGGGTAGGGATGAAAAACTGTTTTTT. It yields the protein CASSQQGRDEKLFF. Full variable domain (missing parts from reference TRBV5-5 and TRBJ1-4): DAGVTQSPTHLIKTRGQQVTLRCSPISGHKSVSWYQQVLGQGPQFIFQYYEKEERGRGNFPDRFSARQFPNYSSELNVNALLLGDSALYLCASSQQGRDEKLFFGSGTQLSVL.

This rearrangement joins TRBV19 to TRBJ2-3; maybe TRBD2 (6 bases). Between the trimmed V and J ends, which lost 6 bases and 3 bases, there was a span of 10 bases. Germline CDR1 reads LNHDA; CDR2 reads SQIVND (reference sequence). The CDR3 length is 13 residues. For the CDR3, the DNA is TGTGCCAGTAGGACTAGTGGGACAGATACGCAGTATTTT. Translated, it gives CASRTSGTDTQYF.

This clonotype was detected many times. The rearrangement links TRBV30 to TRBJ2-7, with D possibly TRBD1 on 6 matching bases. This CDR3 is built from 12 residues. V lost 5 bases, J lost 2 bases, and 10 bases lay in between. Per germline, CDR1 GTSNPN and CDR2 SVGIG (reference sequence). CDR3 nucleotide sequence: TGTGCCTGGGGGGGCTCCCCCTACGAGCAGTACTTC. This gives the protein CAWGGSPYEQYF.

The table lists this clonotype with a few counts. The chain is built from TRBV20-1 and TRBJ1-3, with a weak D call TRBD1 (5 bases). The CDR3 covers 13 residues. V lost 6 bases, J lost 0 bases, and 9 bases lay in between. CDR1 DFQATT and CDR2 SNEGSKA come from the germline V gene (reference sequence). The CDR3 loop is CSALDSSGNTIYF. The DNA of the CDR3 is TGCAGTGCCCTTGACAGCTCTGGAAACACCATATATTTT.

In this sample, this clonotype turned up many times. The chain recombines TRBV6-2 or TRBV6-3 with TRBJ2-1, with TRBD2 matching over 9 bases. Unmatched junction bases numbered 14, after V lost 7 bases and J lost 1 base. The germline gives CDR1 MNHEY, CDR2 SVGEGT. The CDR3 is 18 residues long. The CDR3 loop reads CASTSIPLAGESYNEQFF. As DNA, the CDR3 is TGTGCCAGCACCTCCATCCCCTTAGCGGGAGAATCCTACAATGAGCAGTTCTTC.